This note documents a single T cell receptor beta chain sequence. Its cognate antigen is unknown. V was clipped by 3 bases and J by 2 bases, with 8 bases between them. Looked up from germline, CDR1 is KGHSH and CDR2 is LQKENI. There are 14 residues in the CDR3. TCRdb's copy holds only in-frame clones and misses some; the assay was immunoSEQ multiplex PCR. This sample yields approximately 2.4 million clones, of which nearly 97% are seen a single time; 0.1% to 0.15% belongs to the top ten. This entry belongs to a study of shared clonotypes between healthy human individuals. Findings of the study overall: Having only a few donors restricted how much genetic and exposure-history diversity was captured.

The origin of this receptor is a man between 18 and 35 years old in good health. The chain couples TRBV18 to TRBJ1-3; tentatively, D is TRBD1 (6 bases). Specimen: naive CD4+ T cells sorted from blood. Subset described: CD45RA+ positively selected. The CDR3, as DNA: TGTGCCAGCTCACCTACAGGGCCTGGAAACACCATATATTTT. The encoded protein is CASSPTGPGNTIYF.